This T cell receptor beta chain was captured by sequencing in a study of shared clonotypes between healthy human individuals. This CDR3 is built from 12 residues. Per the germline V gene, CDR1 is MNHNS and CDR2 is SASEGT. V was pared by 10 bases and J by 7 bases, with 14 bases between. An assay was performed, and its level was deep. Produced via immunoSEQ multiplex PCR; TCRdb's table is partial and in-frame only. The sample carries more than 400,000 clones, 90% to 96% recorded once. The rearrangement links TRBV6-1 to TRBJ1-5; D unclear. Sequenced material: naive CD4+ T cells sorted from blood. Documented subset: CD45RA+ positively selected. This clonotype originated in a woman in her 30s in good health. The CDR3 DNA follows: TGTGCCACCAATACACAAGGCCAGCCCCAGCATTTT. This gives the protein CATNTQGQPQHF.